Below are 12 T cell receptor beta chains sequenced from a single sample in a study of T-cell reconstitution after alpha-beta-depleted transplantation in children. Preparing the TCRbeta library involved the use of unique molecular identifiers. TCRdb re-called the PCR reads with MiXCR, one entry per CDR3 protein. The table includes 600,000 to 800,000 distinct CDR3 sequences, about an eighth detected once. The sequencing here drew on PBMCs, taken before TCRalphabeta/CD19-depleted stem cell transplant. All receptors derive from a girl between 2 and 10 years old with congenital amegakaryocytic thrombocytopenia, due to receive a stem cell transplant.

The rearrangement joins TRBV5-1 to TRBJ2-7, with a tentative D call TRBD2 (6 bases). CDR3 length: 15 amino acids. Trimming stripped 1 base from V and 4 bases from J, with 15 bases between. Germline CDR1 reads SGHRS; CDR2 reads YFSETQ. The CDR3 nucleotides are TGCGCCAGCAGCTTGAGTCCGGGACTCGAGTACGAGCAGTACTTC. It yields the protein CASSLSPGLEYEQYF. Drawing the rest from reference TRBV5-1 and TRBJ2-7, the complete variable domain is KAGVTQTPRYLIKTRGQQVTLSCSPISGHRSVSWYQQTPGQGLQFLFEYFSETQRNKGNFPGRFSGRQFSNSRSEMNVSTLELGDSALYLCASSLSPGLEYEQYFGPGTRLTVT.

This clonotype was seen many times. CDR3 DNA sequence: TGTGCCAGCTCACTCTATTGGCTAGCGGACACCTACGAGCAGTACTTC. This translates into CASSLYWLADTYEQYF. This chain connects TRBV18 to TRBJ2-7; the match to TRBD2 covers 7 bases. V dropped 4 bases and J dropped 2; count of bases not matched to a gene: 11. Looked up from germline, CDR1 is KGHSH and CDR2 is LQKENI. The CDR3 runs to 16 residues.

This clonotype was detected many times. The rearrangement links TRBV11-2 to TRBJ2-3, with 7 bases fitting TRBD2. There are 17 residues in the CDR3. Germline V gives CDR1 SGHAT, CDR2 FQNNGV. Trimming cost V 1 base and J 2 bases; bases outside gene matches: 9. CDR3 loop: CASSLVSAGVSTDTQYF. The CDR3 DNA sequence: TGTGCCAGCAGCTTAGTGTCGGCGGGAGTGTCCACAGATACGCAGTATTTT.

This clonotype was counted only a few times. The CDR3 loop is CASSLEVRSEQYF. CDR3 DNA: TGTGCCAGCAGCCTAGAGGTCCGTAGCGAGCAGTACTTC. V gene TRBV2 combines with J gene TRBJ2-7; D gene uncertain. The CDR3 sequence is 13 residues long. V dropped 6 bases and J dropped 6 bases, with 15 bases sitting between them. CDR1 and CDR2 (germline): SNHLY, FYNNEI.

This clonotype has at least ten counts. This rearrangement joins TRBV4-1 to TRBJ2-7; tentatively, D is TRBD1 (6 bases). Germline lookup yields CDR1 MGHRA and CDR2 YSYEKL. With 4 bases removed from V and 0 bases from J, the gap between germline ends came to 19 bases. This CDR3 comprises 17 residues. The CDR3 reads CASSLERGTGISYEQYF. In DNA, the CDR3 is TGCGCCAGCAGCCTTGAACGGGGAACAGGGATCTCCTACGAGCAGTACTTC.

A few counts support this clonotype. The chain couples TRBV7-9 to TRBJ1-1; 8 bases are shared with TRBD1. Germline assignment: CDR1 SEHNR and CDR2 FQNEAQ (reference sequence). V was clipped by 7 bases and J by 6 bases; unmatched bases: 10. This CDR3 is built from 14 residues. For the CDR3, the DNA is TGTGCCAGCATCTCGAGTGTCAGGGGGCCTGAAGCTTTCTTT. Its translation is CASISSVRGPEAFF.

This clonotype has at least ten counts. This chain uses TRBV10-3 with TRBJ1-5; a possible D gene is TRBD1 (5 bases). The CDR3 length is 12 residues. V shed 8 bases and J shed 0 bases, with 5 bases lying between them. Germline V gene data show CDR1 as ENHRY and CDR2 as SYGVKD. The CDR3, as DNA: TGTGCCATCGGGGGTAGCAATCAGCCCCAGCATTTT. Protein sequence: CAIGGSNQPQHF.

For this clonotype: Just one base apart from a much larger clone, this may be a read error. V and J are TRBV5-5 and TRBJ1-2; 7 positions match TRBD1. The CDR3 sequence is 13 residues long. Germline CDR1 and CDR2: SGHKS and YYEKEE (reference sequence). V gave up 4 bases and J gave up 10 bases; unmatched junction bases: 10. Here the CDR3 DNA reads TGTGCCAGCAGCGTGGGACAGACATGGGACTACACCTTC. Translated, it gives CASSVGQTWDYTF.

This clonotype was seen ten or more times. The chain couples TRBV28 to TRBJ2-1; the D is unclear. The CDR3 covers 12 residues. Trimming took 3 bases from V and 9 from J, leaving 9 bases between them. Germline V gene data show CDR1 as MDHEN and CDR2 as SYDVKM. Here the CDR3 DNA reads TGTGCCAGCAGTTTGGCGGTGACTGAGCAGTTCTTC. This sequence encodes CASSLAVTEQFF.

This chain joins TRBV7-9 and TRBJ2-7; D is ambiguous. The germline gives CDR1 SEHNR, CDR2 FQNEAQ (reference sequence). CDR3 length: 13 amino acids. Trimming took off 5 bases at V and 0 bases at J, with 8 bases between the two ends. For the CDR3, the DNA is TGTGCCAGCAGCCCAGGAAACTCCTACGAGCAGTACTTC. Translating gives CASSPGNSYEQYF.

The chain uses TRBV11-2 and TRBJ2-7, with D possibly TRBD2 on 6 matching bases. CDR1 and CDR2 from the germline V gene are SGHAT and FQNNGV. This CDR3 is built from 16 residues. V lost 5 bases and J 0 bases, leaving 17 bases between the germline ends. The CDR3 nucleotides are TGTGCCAGCAGCGATTGGGAGCGGGCGAGCTCCTACGAGCAGTACTTC. Encoded protein: CASSDWERASSYEQYF.

This clonotype was seen many times. V usage is TRBV27 and J usage is TRBJ2-5; D is perhaps TRBD1 (6 bases). The V gene's germline CDR1 is MNHEY and CDR2 SMNVEV (reference sequence). CDR3 length: 14 residues. V lost 5 bases and J 4 bases, leaving 14 bases between the germline ends. In DNA, the CDR3 is TGTGCCAGCAGTATTACAGGGACGACAGAGACCCAGTACTTC. Its translation is CASSITGTTETQYF.